These T cell receptor beta chains were read from a single sample in a study of CD8 T cells in Susac syndrome. TCRdb re-called the immunoSEQ multiplex PCR reads with MiXCR, one entry per CDR3 protein. Among some 160,000 distinct CDR3 sequences listed, approximately 96% were seen once. Sequenced material: CD8+ T cells from PBMCs. These receptors all come from a human donor with multiple sclerosis. The CDR3 runs from the conserved cysteine through the conserved F or W. A D gene is named only where the DNA matches it firmly. Clone size is not always given. Where it is, it says once, few, many or a class for expanded clones.

CDR3 DNA | CDR3 protein | clone size | D gene | J gene | V gene
TGCGCCAGCAGCCAAGGTCAGGACTACGAGCAGTACTTC | CASSQGQDYEQYF | once | NA | TRBJ2-7 | TRBV4-1
TGCGCCAGCAGCTCCACGACAGGGAGTTTCACAGATACGCAGTATTTT | CASSSTTGSFTDTQYF | NA | TRBD1 | TRBJ2-3 | TRBV5-1
TGTGCCTGGAGTTGGGACACTGAAGCTTTCTTT | CAWSWDTEAFF | NA | NA | TRBJ1-1 | TRBV30
TGTGCCAGCAGTGAAAGTCACAGGTTCACCTACGAGCAGTACTTC | CASSESHRFTYEQYF | NA | NA | TRBJ2-7 | TRBV6-1
TGTGCCAGCGCCGAACTAGCGGGGGGCTACGAGCAGTACTTC | CASAELAGGYEQYF | NA | TRBD2 | TRBJ2-7 | TRBV19
TGTGCCAGCAGTCCAACTAGCGGCGAGACCCAGTACTTC | CASSPTSGETQYF | NA | TRBD2 | TRBJ2-5 | TRBV12-3/TRBV12-4
TGTGCCAGCAGTTTGGGGGGGCCCTACGAGCAGTACTTC | CASSLGGPYEQYF | NA | NA | TRBJ2-7 | TRBV7-9
TGTGCCAGCAGTTCCCCCGGGAGATTGGGGGCGAGATCTGGGGCCAACGTCCTGACTTTC | CASSSPGRLGARSGANVLTF | NA | NA | TRBJ2-6 | TRBV28
TGCGCCAGCAGCCACACAGGTGGAGGAGGCTACACCTTC | CASSHTGGGGYTF | NA | NA | TRBJ1-2 | TRBV5-1
TGTGCCAGCAGACCGGGACTAGCGCGCCACGAGCAGTACTTC | CASRPGLARHEQYF | NA | TRBD2 | TRBJ2-7 | TRBV27
TGCAGTGCTACTAACTGGGACAGGGGGCTGCGCACTGAAGCTTTCTTT | CSATNWDRGLRTEAFF | NA | TRBD1 | TRBJ1-1 | TRBV20-1
TGCGCCAGCAGCCTTAGCGGGACCTACAATGAGCAGTTCTTC | CASSLSGTYNEQFF | NA | TRBD2 | TRBJ2-1 | TRBV5-1
TGCGCCAGCAGCCAAGTGGCAGGGGGTTACGAGCAGTACTTC | CASSQVAGGYEQYF | NA | TRBD1 | TRBJ2-7 | TRBV4-1
TGTGCCAGCAGCCCTGGACTAGCGGGAGTCCCTAGCACAGATACGCAGTATTTT | CASSPGLAGVPSTDTQYF | once | TRBD2 | TRBJ2-3 | TRBV12-3/TRBV12-4
TGTGCCAGCAGTGAATATACAGGGCACGAGCAGTACTTC | CASSEYTGHEQYF | NA | NA | TRBJ2-7 | TRBV25-1
TGTGCCAGCAGCTTTCCCGGGACATACGAAGAAGCTTTCTTT | CASSFPGTYEEAFF | NA | NA | TRBJ1-1 | TRBV7-9
TGTGCCAGTAAGCGTGGCGGGGATTCCTACGAGCAGTACTTC | CASKRGGDSYEQYF | NA | NA | TRBJ2-7 | TRBV19
TGTGCCAGCGGGATCTCGGGGAGCACAGATACGCAGTATTTT | CASGISGSTDTQYF | NA | NA | TRBJ2-3 | TRBV9
TGCAGTGCGGGAAACACAGATACGCAGTATTTT | CSAGNTDTQYF | NA | NA | TRBJ2-3 | TRBV20-1
TGTGCCAGCAGTTTAGGTCAAACGCTTCAGCAGTACTTC | CASSLGQTLQQYF | NA | NA | TRBJ2-7 | TRBV12-3/TRBV12-4
TGCGCCAGCAGCACCTCTTCTCCGGGGCCACAAGGGGAGCAGTTCTTC | CASSTSSPGPQGEQFF | NA | NA | TRBJ2-1 | TRBV5-1
TGTGCCAGCAGCCCAGTTCACGGCGCGAACTATGGCTACACCTTC | CASSPVHGANYGYTF | NA | NA | TRBJ1-2 | TRBV3-1
TGTGCCAGCAGCCCCACAGGGAACCACGGCAATCAGCCCCAGCATTTT | CASSPTGNHGNQPQHF | once | NA | TRBJ1-5 | TRBV12-3/TRBV12-4
TGCAGCGTTCCAGTGGGGTACGGAAACAATCAGCCCCAGCATTTT | CSVPVGYGNNQPQHF | NA | NA | TRBJ1-5 | TRBV29-1
TGTGCCAGCACCCCGACTGCGGGAGAGACCCAGTACTTC | CASTPTAGETQYF | NA | NA | TRBJ2-5 | TRBV2
TGTGCCTGGAGTGCAGACTTCTTAGAGGCTTTCTTT | CAWSADFLEAFF | NA | NA | TRBJ1-1 | TRBV30
TGCAGTGCTAGCAGGTGGGGCTCGAACGGGAGGAATGAGCAGTTCTTC | CSASRWGSNGRNEQFF | NA | TRBD2 | TRBJ2-1 | TRBV20-1
TGTGCCACCAGTGGTGGTAGTGCAGGGAAGCAGTTCTTC | CATSGGSAGKQFF | NA | NA | TRBJ2-1 | TRBV24-1
TGCGCCAGCAGTCAATCGGGGGTCTGTAACTATGGCTACACCTTC | CASSQSGVCNYGYTF | NA | NA | TRBJ1-2 | TRBV23-1
TGTGCCAGCAGCTCCTATACTAGCGGAGGTTACAATGAGCAGTTCTTC | CASSSYTSGGYNEQFF | NA | TRBD2 | TRBJ2-1 | TRBV11-2
TGTGCCAGTAGTATACAGGGTGGGACTGAAGCTTTCTTT | CASSIQGGTEAFF | NA | NA | TRBJ1-1 | TRBV19
TGCAGCGTAGACAGGGGGCGTTCTTCCGGGGAGCTGTTTTTT | CSVDRGRSSGELFF | NA | TRBD1 | TRBJ2-2 | TRBV29-1
TGTGCCAGCAGCGGGAGACTCGACCCAAACTACGAGCAGTACTTC | CASSGRLDPNYEQYF | NA | NA | TRBJ2-7 | TRBV28
TGCAGTGCTAGTCTGCTAAACGGGCTCGAGCAGTACTTC | CSASLLNGLEQYF | once | NA | TRBJ2-7 | TRBV20-1
TGTGCCAGCAGTGAAGGGGCAGGGACCTACAATGAGCAGTTCTTC | CASSEGAGTYNEQFF | NA | NA | TRBJ2-1 | TRBV25-1
TGTGCCAGCAGTGAGACAGGGAATCGTGGCTACACCTTC | CASSETGNRGYTF | NA | TRBD1 | TRBJ1-2 | TRBV25-1
TGTGCCAGCAGTTACGAACAGGGAACCCAGTACTTC | CASSYEQGTQYF | NA | NA | TRBJ2-5 | TRBV6-5
TGTGCCAGCAGTTACGCTCCGGGATTTAACACCGGGGAGCTGTTTTTT | CASSYAPGFNTGELFF | once | NA | TRBJ2-2 | TRBV6-5
TGCAGCGTTGATCTTTACGGGGAGCTGTTTTTT | CSVDLYGELFF | NA | NA | TRBJ2-2 | TRBV29-1
TGTGCCAGCAACAAACTAGGGGAACCTTACAATGAGCAGTTCTTC | CASNKLGEPYNEQFF | NA | NA | TRBJ2-1 | TRBV28
TGTGCCAGCTCAAAGGGCGACTACGAGCAGTACTTC | CASSKGDYEQYF | NA | NA | TRBJ2-7 | TRBV2
TGCAGTGCTAGAGATCCCACTCAGGGGGCAGGCGGGGAGCTGTTTTTT | CSARDPTQGAGGELFF | NA | TRBD1 | TRBJ2-2 | TRBV20-1
TGTGCCAGCAGACGGGGGCCAAATATGAACACTGAAGCTTTCTTT | CASRRGPNMNTEAFF | NA | NA | TRBJ1-1 | TRBV7-9
TGTGCCAGCAGCTCCGACACTGAAGCTTTCTTT | CASSSDTEAFF | NA | NA | TRBJ1-1 | TRBV9
TGTGCCATCAGGGGGACGGGGGCCGGAGGGGAAAGCACAGATACGCAGTATTTT | CAIRGTGAGGESTDTQYF | NA | NA | TRBJ2-3 | TRBV10-3
TGCAGCGTTGAATGGGCAAGTCCTGAAGCTTTCTTT | CSVEWASPEAFF | once | NA | TRBJ1-1 | TRBV29-1
TGTGCCAGTAGTATGGGGTATTCCTCAAATAATGAGCAGTTCTTC | CASSMGYSSNNEQFF | NA | NA | TRBJ2-1 | TRBV19
TGTGCCACCAGTGGGACCGGGACCCACGTCGCAGATACGCAGTATTTT | CATSGTGTHVADTQYF | NA | NA | TRBJ2-3 | TRBV24-1
TGTGCCAGCAGCGGCCAAACAGGGGGGTACAATGAGCAGTTCTTC | CASSGQTGGYNEQFF | NA | TRBD1 | TRBJ2-1 | TRBV9
TGTGCCAGCAGCGTAGGTCTAGCGGGAGCCGCCTACGAGCAGTACTTC | CASSVGLAGAAYEQYF | NA | TRBD2 | TRBJ2-7 | TRBV9
TGTGCCACCGAGGTAGCGGGAGGGCCGGAGGGAGATACGCAGTATTTT | CATEVAGGPEGDTQYF | NA | TRBD2 | TRBJ2-3 | TRBV15
TGCAGCGTTGTTTCCGTCAATGAAGCTTTCTTT | CSVVSVNEAFF | NA | NA | TRBJ1-1 | TRBV29-1